This T cell receptor beta chain is drawn from a study of T cells of healthy individuals (dated by TCRdb to between 2017 and 2018). CDR1 and CDR2, looked up from the germline V gene (reference sequence), are DFQATT and SNEGSKA. The CDR3 measures 14 amino acids from cysteine to phenylalanine. The entry retains the CDR3 DNA only, 42 bases that are in frame from base 1. Clipping removes 0 bases from V and 6 bases from J, with 7 as the unmatched junction base count. This clonotype was found many times. It lacks a known antigen. Base qualities were left out, and no much larger clone turns up one base away. Receptor libraries were prepared by 5' RACE. These reads were obtained on an Illumina MiSeq. The raw public reads went through TCRdb reprocessing: fastp at Q25, MiXCR clone calling, in-frame beta chains kept. One record per CDR3 amino acid sequence lists the most common genes and DNA. The sample table shows around 80,000 distinct CDR3 sequences, and more than 5% are seen once. The leading ten clones occupy roughly 7.6% of the sample.

This clonotype was obtained from a female donor in good health. The V and J segments used are TRBV20-1 and TRBJ1-1; 7 of the junction bases match TRBD1. The CDR3 in this case is CSAREGTAGAEAFF. The DNA reads as follows: TGCAGTGCTAGAGAAGGGACAGCCGGCGCTGAAGCTTTCTTT.